This T cell receptor beta chain comes out of a study of CD8 T cells in Susac syndrome (dated by TCRdb to about 2019). In terms of the full investigation: Of the Susac syndrome patients who were sequenced, more than five had clinically active disease and 8 or 9 were in clinical remission. Whether CD8+ T cell activation and differentiation in Susac syndrome was antigen driven was tested using repertoire sequencing. The study compared CD8+ T cell repertoire clonality among 12 healthy donors, about 14 Susac syndrome patients and 15 or so multiple sclerosis patients. Susac syndrome patients were therapy-naive, on corticosteroids (some also receiving IVIg), or on IVIg alone at blood withdrawal. Findings and caveats that apply to the study as a whole: CD8+ repertoires in Susac syndrome showed clonal expansion, which was highest in CD8+ TEMRA cells and was greater in clinically active patients than in remitting patients. The study acknowledged that relatively few individuals were included in the TCR sequencing and HLA analysis. Around 16 and five Susac-specific public clones were found in the total CD8+ and CD8+ TEMRA repertoires, respectively.

The CDR3 runs 17 amino acids, cysteine and phenylalanine included. Only the CDR3 part of the read is kept: 51 bases, read in frame from the first base. CDR1 LGHDT and CDR2 YNNKEL were looked up in the germline V gene (reference sequence). V was cut back by 0 bases and J by 1 base, leaving a gap of 16 bases between them. Peripheral blood CD8+ and CD4+ T cells from healthy donors, Susac syndrome patients and multiple sclerosis patients were profiled using high-throughput TCR beta sequencing. The Susac syndrome patients fulfilled recently defined diagnostic criteria for definite or probable disease. Bulk CD8+ and CD4+ T cells were purified by magnetic negative isolation, whereas CD8+ TEMRA cells were enriched by FACS. Blood was collected in EDTA tubes and processed within 24 hours, with PBMCs isolated through density gradient centrifugation. PBMCs intended for TCR sequencing were frozen in liquid nitrogen and were later thawed in a 37 degrees C water bath. The sorted or isolated CD4+, CD8+ and CD8+ TEMRA cells reached a purity of at least 90%.

RNA was extracted using the RNeasy kit, and roughly 0.5 to 1 microgram was reverse transcribed with random hexamers. The immunoSEQ multiplex PCR assay, covering 54 Vbeta and 13 Jbeta segments, was used to amplify TCR beta CDR3 regions. PCR amplification bias was corrected using a synthetic template baseline for primer optimization and computational correction. As for how the authors treated the data: Reads were annotated to V, D and J genes per IMGT and analyzed with immunoSEQ Analyzer, keeping only productive sequences. To calculate clonality, Shannon entropy was normalized by log2 of the number of productive unique sequences and then subtracted from one. For each patient and control, public and private clones were evaluated within the 100 most prevalent clones. A clone was defined as Susac-specific if it was absent from the healthy and MS cohorts, from about 1,100 published viral clones and from other ImmuneACCESS disease sequences. TCRdb reran the public reads through fastp at Q25 and MiXCR, keeping productive beta chains. Every entry covers one CDR3 protein and lists the most common genes and DNA from its rows. The V and J calls were not made by the authors but by TCRdb's processing. This sample comprises roughly 100,000 distinct CDR3 sequences, approximately 94% of them detected only once. Of the sample, roughly 0.38% is held by the ten largest clones.

Comments on this clonotype: Its cognate antigen has yet to be identified. Per-base quality was not reported, and no clone a single base away is much larger than it.

This TCR derives from a human donor with Susac syndrome. Rearrangement joined TRBV3-1 to TRBJ2-7; possibly the D gene is TRBD2, per 6 matching bases. The source material was CD8+ T cells from PBMCs. The nucleotides read TGTGCCAGCAGCCAAGAGCCCGGGGGACTGTTATCCTACGAGCAGTACTTC. Its amino acids are CASSQEPGGLLSYEQYF.